These 12 T cell receptor beta chains originate from one sample sequenced in a study of T-cell reconstitution after alpha-beta-depleted transplantation in children. This sample's TCRbeta library carried unique molecular identifier barcodes. MiXCR, applied by TCRdb to the PCR reads, yields one record per CDR3 protein. The data show 250,000 to 400,000 distinct CDR3 sequences, with 23% seen just once and 9.5% to 13% held by the top ten. This specimen consisted of PBMCs, mostly from graft donor cells, obtained 180 days after TCRalphabeta/CD19-depleted stem cell transplant. All receptors derive from a male patient between 5 and 17 years old who had a stem cell transplant for acute lymphoblastic leukemia, so the T cells may come from the graft donor.

Comment on this clonotype: This may be a read error: a much more frequent sequence differs by one nucleotide. The gene calls are TRBV9 and TRBJ2-5; 8 positions match TRBD2. CDR3 length: 14 amino acids. Looked up from germline, CDR1 is SGDLS and CDR2 is YYNGEE. CDR3 bases: TGTGCCAACAGCCCTAGCGGGTTCCAAGAGACCCAGTACTTC. Its protein product is CANSPSGFQETQYF.

This clonotype was seen only a few times. V gene TRBV5-5 combines with J gene TRBJ1-1; possible D gene TRBD1, 5 bases. Germline CDR1 is SGHKS and CDR2 is YYEKEE (reference sequence). The CDR3 spans 16 residues. Trimming removed 0 bases at V and 0 bases at J, with 12 bases between. CDR3 region: CASSLGAGYVNTEAFF. CDR3 sequence (DNA): TGTGCCAGCAGCTTGGGGGCAGGGTATGTGAACACTGAAGCTTTCTTT.

The rearrangement uses TRBV5-1 and TRBJ2-7, with 7 bases fitting TRBD2. This CDR3 has 17 residues. CDR1 and CDR2 from the germline V gene are SGHRS and YFSETQ. Trimming cost V 1 base and J 3 bases; bases outside gene matches: 13. The CDR3 DNA sequence: TGCGCCAGCAGCTTGTTGTGGGAGGGATCATATATCTACGAGCAGTACTTC. Residues: CASSLLWEGSYIYEQYF.

This rearrangement joins TRBV7-3 to TRBJ2-1; either TRBD1 or TRBD2 may fit D (5 bases each). The CDR3 runs to 17 residues. Germline CDR1 is SGHTA and CDR2 is FQGTGA. Trimming pared 5 bases from V and 5 bases from J, leaving 22 bases between. The CDR3 sequence: CASSPQGRILLNNEQFF. DNA for the CDR3: TGTGCCAGCAGCCCCCAGGGACGGATACTATTAAACAATGAGCAGTTCTTC.

This clonotype has a single count. This sequence joins TRBV21-1 and TRBJ2-7. TRBV21-1 is a known pseudogene. The CDR3 length is 12 residues. This chain's CDR3 is CASSKVRREQYF. CDR3 nucleotide sequence: TGTGCCAGCAGCAAAGTTAGACGCGAGCAGTACTTC.

V usage is TRBV6-4 and J usage is TRBJ1-2; D gene ambiguous. The length of the CDR3 is 13 residues. Trimming stripped 3 bases from V and 4 bases from J, with 9 bases between. Germline V gives CDR1 MRHNA, CDR2 SNTAGT. The CDR3 nucleotides read TGTGCCAGCAGTGAAAGGGCCTTCTATGGCTACACCTTC. Translation: CASSERAFYGYTF.

This clonotype has only a few counts. This chain joins TRBV4-1 and TRBJ1-4; D may be TRBD1 (6 bases). Trimming stripped 4 bases from V and 8 bases from J, with 17 bases between. The CDR3 is made up of 15 amino acids. From germline, CDR1 is MGHRA and CDR2 YSYEKL. CDR3 sequence reads: CASSPQGGGREKLFF. CDR3 DNA sequence: TGCGCCAGCAGCCCTCAGGGAGGGGGAAGAGAAAAACTGTTTTTT.

In its sample, this clonotype was seen a few times. The chain uses TRBV4-1 and TRBJ2-7; 16 bases agree with TRBD2. This CDR3 has 18 residues. Per the germline V gene, CDR1 is MGHRA and CDR2 is YSYEKL. J gave up 2 bases and V 2 bases, and 6 bases lay outside the gene matches. CDR3 nucleotide sequence: TGCGCCAGCAGCCAACCGGGACTAGCGGGAGGGCCTACCTACGAGCAGTACTTC. Its protein is CASSQPGLAGGPTYEQYF.

The chain links TRBV19 to TRBJ1-5; 12 bases line up with TRBD1. Losses at the gene ends were 6 bases for V and 8 bases for J; bases not matched to a gene: 8. The germline V gene encodes CDR1 LNHDA and CDR2 SQIVND (reference sequence). The CDR3 totals 15 residues. The CDR3 region has the DNA TGTGCCAGTAGAACCGGGACAGGGGGCGCCAAGCCCCAGCATTTT. Its translation is CASRTGTGGAKPQHF. The variable domain in full, with the rest retrieved from reference TRBV19 and TRBJ1-5, is DGGITQSPKYLFRKEGQNVTLSCEQNLNHDAMYWYRQDPGQGLRLIYYSQIVNDFQKGDIAEGYSVSREKKESFPLTVTSAQKNPTAFYLCASRTGTGGAKPQHFGDGTRLSIL.

This rearrangement joins TRBV7-3 to TRBJ1-1; possibly TRBD1 for D (6 bases). The V end was cut by 4 bases, the J end by 5 bases, with 14 bases between. The CDR3 spans 14 residues. Germline values: CDR1 SGHTA, CDR2 FQGTGA. The CDR3 DNA follows: TGTGCCAGCAGCTCCACAGGGCTTTGGACTGAAGCTTTCTTT. This encodes CASSSTGLWTEAFF.

The rearrangement uses TRBV11-2 and TRBJ2-7, with TRBD1 matching 10 bases. This CDR3 spans 17 amino acids. Germline V gene data show CDR1 as SGHAT and CDR2 as FQNNGV. Trimming cost V 0 bases and J 5 bases; bases outside gene matches: 10. In DNA form, the CDR3 reads TGTGCCAGCAGCTTAGATCTTGGGACAGGGGCGTTCGACGAGCAGTACTTC. Translating it yields CASSLDLGTGAFDEQYF.

This clonotype has more than one count but fewer than ten. This rearrangement joins TRBV20-1 to TRBJ2-7; possibly TRBD2 for D (5 bases). V lost 2 bases, J lost 2 bases, and 16 bases lay in between. Germline CDR1 is DFQATT and CDR2 is SNEGSKA (reference sequence). The CDR3 extends over 15 amino acids. The CDR3 DNA is TGCAGTGCTAGACCTCCGGGATTACCACCCTACGAGCAGTACTTC. Translating gives CSARPPGLPPYEQYF.